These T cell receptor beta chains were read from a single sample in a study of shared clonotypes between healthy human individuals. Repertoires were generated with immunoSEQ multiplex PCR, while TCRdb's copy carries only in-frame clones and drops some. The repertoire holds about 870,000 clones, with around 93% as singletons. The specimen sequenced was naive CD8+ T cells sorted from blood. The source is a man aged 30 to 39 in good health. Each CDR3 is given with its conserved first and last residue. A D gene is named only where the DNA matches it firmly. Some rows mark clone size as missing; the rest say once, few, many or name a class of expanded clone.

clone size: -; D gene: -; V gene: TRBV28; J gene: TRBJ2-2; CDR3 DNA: TGTGCCAGCAGCTCCGGACGGGCCTGGGGGGAGCTGTTTTTT; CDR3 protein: CASSSGRAWGELFF
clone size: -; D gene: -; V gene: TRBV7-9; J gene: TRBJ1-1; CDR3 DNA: TGTGCCAGCAGCTTAAAAGGGACAAACACTGAAGCTTTCTTT; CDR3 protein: CASSLKGTNTEAFF
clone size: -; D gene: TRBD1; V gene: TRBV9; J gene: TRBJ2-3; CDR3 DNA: TGTGCCAGCAGCACACGGACAGGGACGACAGATACGCAGTATTTT; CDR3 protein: CASSTRTGTTDTQYF
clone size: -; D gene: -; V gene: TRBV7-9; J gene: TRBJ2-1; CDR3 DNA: TGTGCCAGCAGCTATTACAATGAGCAGTTCTTC; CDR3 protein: CASSYYNEQFF
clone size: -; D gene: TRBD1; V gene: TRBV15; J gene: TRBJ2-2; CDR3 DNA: TGTGCCACCAGCAGAGTCCTAGGGACAGGGGCCGGGGAGCTGTTTTTT; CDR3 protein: CATSRVLGTGAGELFF
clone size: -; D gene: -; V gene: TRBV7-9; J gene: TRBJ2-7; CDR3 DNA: TGTGCCAGCAGCGGATCAGCCCTCATCTCCTACGAGCAGTACTTC; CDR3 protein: CASSGSALISYEQYF
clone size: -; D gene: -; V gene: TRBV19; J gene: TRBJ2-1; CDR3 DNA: TGTGCCAGTAGTACAACAAGTTACAATGAGCAGTTCTTC; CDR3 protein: CASSTTSYNEQFF
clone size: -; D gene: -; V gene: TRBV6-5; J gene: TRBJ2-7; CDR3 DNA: TGTGCCAGCAGTTTCAGTGACCCCTCCGAGCAGTACTTC; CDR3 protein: CASSFSDPSEQYF
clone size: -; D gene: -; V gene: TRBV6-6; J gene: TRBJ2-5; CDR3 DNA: TGTGCCAGCAGTTACCCGGGGTTGCGGGACCAAGAGACCCAGTACTTC; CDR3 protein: CASSYPGLRDQETQYF
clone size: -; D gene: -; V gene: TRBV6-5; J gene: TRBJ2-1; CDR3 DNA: TGTGCCAGCAGTTACCCCGGACAGTTCAATGAGCAGTTCTTC; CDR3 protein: CASSYPGQFNEQFF
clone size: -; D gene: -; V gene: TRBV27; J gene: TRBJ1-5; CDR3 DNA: TGTGCCAGCAGTTGGGGACCCGGCCAGCCCCAGCATTTT; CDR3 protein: CASSWGPGQPQHF
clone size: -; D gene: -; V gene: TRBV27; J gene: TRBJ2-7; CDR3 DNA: TGTGCCAGCAGGTCAGGTCGGGGCGGGGTGGACGAGCAGTACTTC; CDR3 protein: CASRSGRGGVDEQYF
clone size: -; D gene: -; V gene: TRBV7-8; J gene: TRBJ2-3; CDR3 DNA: TGTGCCAGCAGCTTAGCGGTACCGTACACAGATACGCAGTATTTT; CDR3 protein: CASSLAVPYTDTQYF
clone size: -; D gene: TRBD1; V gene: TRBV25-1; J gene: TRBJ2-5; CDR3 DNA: TGTGCCAGCAGTGACCTCCCCGGGACAGGCCGCGGGGAGACCCAGTACTTC; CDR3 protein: CASSDLPGTGRGETQYF
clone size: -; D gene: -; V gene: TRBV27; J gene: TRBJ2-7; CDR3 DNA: TGTGCCAGCAGTTTATGGGGGGCCAACTACGAGCAGTACTTC; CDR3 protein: CASSLWGANYEQYF
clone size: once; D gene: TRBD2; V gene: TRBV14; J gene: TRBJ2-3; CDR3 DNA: TGTGCCAGCAGCCAAGATTCTAGCGGGAAAGATACGCAGTATTTT; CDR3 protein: CASSQDSSGKDTQYF
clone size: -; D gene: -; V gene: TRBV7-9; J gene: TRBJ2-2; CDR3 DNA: TGTGCCAGCAGCGACCCGGGACATCTAGGGGGGGAGCTGTTTTTT; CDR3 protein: CASSDPGHLGGELFF
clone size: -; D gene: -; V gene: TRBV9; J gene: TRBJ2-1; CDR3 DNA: TGTGCCAGCAGCGGAGACTGGAGCTCCTACAATGAGCAGTTCTTC; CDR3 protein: CASSGDWSSYNEQFF
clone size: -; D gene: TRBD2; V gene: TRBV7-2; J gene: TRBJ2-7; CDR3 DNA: TGTGCCAGCAGCTTAGTCCGGGAGGGCTTATACGAGCAGTACTTC; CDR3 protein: CASSLVREGLYEQYF
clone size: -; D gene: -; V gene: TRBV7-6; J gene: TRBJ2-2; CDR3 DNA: TGTGCCAGCAGCTTAGCCGCGAACACCGGGGAGCTGTTTTTT; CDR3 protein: CASSLAANTGELFF
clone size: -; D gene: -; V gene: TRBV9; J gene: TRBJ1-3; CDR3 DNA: TGTGCCAGCAGCGGGGGTAGTAGTGGAAACACCATATATTTT; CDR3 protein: CASSGGSSGNTIYF
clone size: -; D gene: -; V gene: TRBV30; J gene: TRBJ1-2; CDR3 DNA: TGTGCCTGGAGTGTAATCCCAGGGTTCAATGGCTACACCTTC; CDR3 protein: CAWSVIPGFNGYTF
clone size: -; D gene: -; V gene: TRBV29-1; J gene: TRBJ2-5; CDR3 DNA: TGCAGCGTTGAAGTAAACAGACAAGAGACCCAGTACTTC; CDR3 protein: CSVEVNRQETQYF
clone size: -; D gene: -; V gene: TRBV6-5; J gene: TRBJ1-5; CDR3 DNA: TGTGCCAGCAGCCCCTCTAGCGCCGGGCCCCAGCATTTT; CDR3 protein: CASSPSSAGPQHF
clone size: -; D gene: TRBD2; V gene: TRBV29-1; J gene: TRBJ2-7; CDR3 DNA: TGCAGCGTTGTTCTAGCGGGAAGTTTCTACGAGCAGTACTTC; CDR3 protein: CSVVLAGSFYEQYF
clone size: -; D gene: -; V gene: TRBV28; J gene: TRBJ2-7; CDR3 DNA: TGTGCCAGTGAAAGCTTCGACCGGACCTACGAGCAGTACTTC; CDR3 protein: CASESFDRTYEQYF
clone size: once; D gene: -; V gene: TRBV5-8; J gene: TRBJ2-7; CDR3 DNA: TGTGCCAGCAGCCCCTCGGAGGACTTCTGGGAGGACGAGCAGTACTTC; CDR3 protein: CASSPSEDFWEDEQYF
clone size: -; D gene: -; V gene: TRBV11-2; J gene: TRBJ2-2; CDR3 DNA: TGTGCCTCGGAGGACGGAACGAACACCGGGGAGCTGTTTTTT; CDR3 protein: CASEDGTNTGELFF
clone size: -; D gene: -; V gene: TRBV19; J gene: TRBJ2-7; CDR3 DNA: TGTGCCAGTAGCTCCGGGACCATGTACGAGCAGTACTTC; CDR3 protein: CASSSGTMYEQYF
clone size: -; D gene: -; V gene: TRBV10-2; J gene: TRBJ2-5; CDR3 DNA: TGCGCCAGCCGGAATGAGGGGGGCAAACAAGAGACCCAGTACTTC; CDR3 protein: CASRNEGGKQETQYF
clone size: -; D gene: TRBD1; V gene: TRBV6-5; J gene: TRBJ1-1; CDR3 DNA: TGTGCCAGCAGTTACTCCCACAGGGGAAACACTGAAGCTTTCTTT; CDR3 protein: CASSYSHRGNTEAFF
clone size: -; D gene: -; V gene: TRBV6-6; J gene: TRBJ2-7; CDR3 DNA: TGTGCCAGCAGTTCCCCTAGTTTCTACGAGCAGTACTTC; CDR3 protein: CASSSPSFYEQYF
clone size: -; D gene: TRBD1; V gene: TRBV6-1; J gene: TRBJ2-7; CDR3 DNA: TGTGCCAGCATCGGCTGGGACAGGGCGGTTTCCGAGCAGTACTTC; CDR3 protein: CASIGWDRAVSEQYF
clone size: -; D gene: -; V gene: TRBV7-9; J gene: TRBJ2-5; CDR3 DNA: TGTGCCAGCGAACAGGGTGGGTTGCTAGAGACCCAGTACTTC; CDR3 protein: CASEQGGLLETQYF
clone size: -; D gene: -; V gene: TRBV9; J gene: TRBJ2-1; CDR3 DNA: TGTGCCAGCAGCGTAGATGAGGGGTTCTCCTACAATGAGCAGTTCTTC; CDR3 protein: CASSVDEGFSYNEQFF
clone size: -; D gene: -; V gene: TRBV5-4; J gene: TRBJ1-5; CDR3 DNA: TGTGCCAGCAGCTTGGACAATCAGCCCCAGCATTTT; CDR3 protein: CASSLDNQPQHF
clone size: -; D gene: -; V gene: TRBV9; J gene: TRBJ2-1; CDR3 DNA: TGTGCCAGCAGCGTGGGGATTAGCGGAATCTACAATGAGCAGTTCTTC; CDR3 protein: CASSVGISGIYNEQFF
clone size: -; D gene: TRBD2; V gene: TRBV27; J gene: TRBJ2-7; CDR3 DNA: TGTGCCAGCAGAGCGGACCAGCGGGACTACGAGCAGTACTTC; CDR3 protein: CASRADQRDYEQYF
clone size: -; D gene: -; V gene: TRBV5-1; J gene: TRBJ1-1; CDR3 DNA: TGCGCCAGCAGCGACAACAGGGAAATGAACACTGAAGCTTTCTTT; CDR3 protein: CASSDNREMNTEAFF
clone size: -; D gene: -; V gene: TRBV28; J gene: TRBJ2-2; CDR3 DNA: TGTGCCAGCAGTTTCCTTAACACCGGGGAGCTGTTTTTT; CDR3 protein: CASSFLNTGELFF
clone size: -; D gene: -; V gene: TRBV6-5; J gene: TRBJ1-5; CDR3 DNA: TGTGCCAGCAGTCTGAATAGCAATCAGCCCCAGCATTTT; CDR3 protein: CASSLNSNQPQHF
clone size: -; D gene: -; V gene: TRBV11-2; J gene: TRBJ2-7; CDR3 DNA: TGTGCCAGCAGGCGCGGGGCGGACCAACGCGAGCAGTACTTC; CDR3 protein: CASRRGADQREQYF
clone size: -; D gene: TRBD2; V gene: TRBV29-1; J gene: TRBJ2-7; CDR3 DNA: TGCAGCGTTAGTAACGCGGGGGAATACGAGCAGTACTTC; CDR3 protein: CSVSNAGEYEQYF
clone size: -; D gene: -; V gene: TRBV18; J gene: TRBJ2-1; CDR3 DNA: TGTGCCAGCTCACCGGGGACACTAAACTACTCCTACAATGAGCAGTTCTTC; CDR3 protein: CASSPGTLNYSYNEQFF
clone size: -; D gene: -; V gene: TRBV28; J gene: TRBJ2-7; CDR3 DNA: TGTGCCAGCAGCTATACCCAGGAGGGACCCATCCAAGACGAGCAGTACTTC; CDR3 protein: CASSYTQEGPIQDEQYF
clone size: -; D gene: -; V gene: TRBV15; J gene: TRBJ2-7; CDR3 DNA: TGTGCCACCAGCACAGATCGCTACGAGCAGTACTTC; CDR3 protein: CATSTDRYEQYF
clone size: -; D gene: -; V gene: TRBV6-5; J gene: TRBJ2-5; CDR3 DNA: TGTGCCAGCAGTTCCTCTCTGCACTTAAAAGGGGAGACCCAGTACTTC; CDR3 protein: CASSSSLHLKGETQYF
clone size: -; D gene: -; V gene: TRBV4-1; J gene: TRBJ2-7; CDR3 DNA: TGCGCCAGCAGCCAAGGAGGGCAGCGGCAGTACTTC; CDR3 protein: CASSQGGQRQYF
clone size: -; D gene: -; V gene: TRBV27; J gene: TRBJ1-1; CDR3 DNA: TGTGCCAGCAGTTTATTGGGGTCGGGGAACACTGAAGCTTTCTTT; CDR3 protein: CASSLLGSGNTEAFF
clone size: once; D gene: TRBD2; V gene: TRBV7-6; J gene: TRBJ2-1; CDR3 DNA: TGTGCCAGCAGCTACCTCGCCCTAGCGGGGAACAATGAGCAGTTCTTC; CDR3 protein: CASSYLALAGNNEQFF
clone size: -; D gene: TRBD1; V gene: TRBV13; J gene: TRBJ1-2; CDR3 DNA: TGTGCCAGCAGCCCGACAGGGGACGGAGGGTATGGCTACACCTTC; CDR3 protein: CASSPTGDGGYGYTF
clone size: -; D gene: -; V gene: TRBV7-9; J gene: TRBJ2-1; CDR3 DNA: TGTGCCACCATCGGGGGGGACAGGGTAAGTAGCGGGAGGCCCAATGAGCAGTTCTTC; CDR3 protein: CATIGGDRVSSGRPNEQFF
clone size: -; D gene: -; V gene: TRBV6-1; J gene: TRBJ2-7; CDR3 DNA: TGTGCCAGCAGTGAAGGGCAGGGAGGCTACGAGCAGTACTTC; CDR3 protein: CASSEGQGGYEQYF
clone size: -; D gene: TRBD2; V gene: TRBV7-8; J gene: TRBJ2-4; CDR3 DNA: TGTGCCAGCAGCTTATCACTAGCGGGAGCTAACATTCAGTACTTC; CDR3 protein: CASSLSLAGANIQYF
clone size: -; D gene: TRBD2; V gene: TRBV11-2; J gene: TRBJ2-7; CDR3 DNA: TGTGCCAGCAGCCCGGGGGGGCCCTACGAGCAGTACTTC; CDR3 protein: CASSPGGPYEQYF
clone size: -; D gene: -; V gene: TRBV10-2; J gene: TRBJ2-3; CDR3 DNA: TGCGCCAGCAGCCTGGGTGAGGGCGATACGCAGTATTTT; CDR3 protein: CASSLGEGDTQYF
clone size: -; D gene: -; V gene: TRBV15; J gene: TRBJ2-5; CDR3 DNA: TGTGCCACCAGCAGGGGAAGGGGAGGGACAAATCCCCAAGAGACCCAGTACTTC; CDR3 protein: CATSRGRGGTNPQETQYF
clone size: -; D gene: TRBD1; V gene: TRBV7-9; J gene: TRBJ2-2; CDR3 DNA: TGTGCCAGCAGCGGAACCGGGACAGACACCGGGGAGCTGTTTTTT; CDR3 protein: CASSGTGTDTGELFF